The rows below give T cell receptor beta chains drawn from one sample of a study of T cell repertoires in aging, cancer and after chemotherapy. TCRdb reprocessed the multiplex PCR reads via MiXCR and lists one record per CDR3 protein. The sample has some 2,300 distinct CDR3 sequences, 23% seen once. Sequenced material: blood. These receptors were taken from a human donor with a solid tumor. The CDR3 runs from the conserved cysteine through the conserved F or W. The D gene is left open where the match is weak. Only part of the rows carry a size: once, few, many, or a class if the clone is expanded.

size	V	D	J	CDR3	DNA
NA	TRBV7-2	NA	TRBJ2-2	CASSFNQGGTGELFF	TGTGCCAGCAGCTTTAACCAGGGGGGCACCGGGGAGCTGTTTTTT
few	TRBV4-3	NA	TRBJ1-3	CASSQDSTGNTIYF	TGCGCCAGCAGCCAAGACAGCACTGGAAACACCATATATTTT
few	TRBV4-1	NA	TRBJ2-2	CASRVQGNTGELFF	TGCGCCAGCAGAGTTCAGGGGAACACCGGGGAGCTGTTTTTT
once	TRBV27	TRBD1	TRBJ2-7	CATSPGTGIHEQYF	TGTGCCACCAGTCCCGGGACAGGGATCCACGAGCAGTACTTC
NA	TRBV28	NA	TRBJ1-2	CASSLYQRVNYGYTF	TGTGCCAGCAGTTTATACCAAAGAGTTAACTATGGCTACACCTTC
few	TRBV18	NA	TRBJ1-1	CASSPGLPRRTEAFF	TGTGCCAGCTCACCGGGCCTACCTAGGAGGACTGAAGCTTTCTTT
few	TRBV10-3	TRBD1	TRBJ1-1	CAISYRQGWNTEAFF	TGTGCCATCAGTTATAGACAGGGTTGGAACACTGAAGCTTTCTTT
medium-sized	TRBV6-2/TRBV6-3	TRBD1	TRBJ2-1	CASSQGGLAYEQFF	TGTGCCAGCAGCCAAGGGGGCCTGGCTTATGAGCAGTTCTTC
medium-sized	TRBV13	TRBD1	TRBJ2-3	CASSLILQGADTQYF	TGTGCCAGCAGCTTAATTCTTCAGGGGGCTGATACGCAGTATTTT
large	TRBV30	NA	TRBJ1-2	CAWSVLSQLYGYTF	TGTGCCTGGAGTGTACTCAGTCAGCTCTATGGCTACACCTTC
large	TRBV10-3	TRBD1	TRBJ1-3	CAISEDRAVVNTIYF	TGTGCCATCAGTGAGGACAGGGCTGTAGTAAACACCATATATTTT
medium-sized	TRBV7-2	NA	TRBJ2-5	CASSQGGLAQETQYF	TGTGCCAGCAGCCAGGGGGGGCTAGCTCAAGAGACCCAGTACTTC
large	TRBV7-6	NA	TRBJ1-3	CASSSRRGGFTGNTIYF	TGTGCCAGCAGCTCCAGACGTGGGGGGTTCACTGGAAACACCATATATTTT
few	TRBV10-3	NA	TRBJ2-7	CAISEFQASEGFAYF	TGTGCCATCAGTGAGTTTCAAGCGAGCGAAGGGTTCGCCTACTTC
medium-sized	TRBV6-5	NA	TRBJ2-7	CASRMEPTSHEQYF	TGTGCCAGCAGAATGGAACCGACTAGTCACGAGCAGTACTTC
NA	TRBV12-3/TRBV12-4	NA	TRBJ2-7	CASTLDGTYEQYF	TGTGCCAGCACCTTGGACGGGACCTACGAGCAGTACTTC
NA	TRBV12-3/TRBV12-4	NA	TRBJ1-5	CASRYGERAGCNQPQHF	TGTGCCAGCAGGTATGGGGAACGGGCAGGTTGCAATCAGCCCCAGCATTTT
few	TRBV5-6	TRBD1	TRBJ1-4	CASSETGVGEKLFF	TGTGCCAGCAGCGAAACAGGGGTAGGGGAAAAACTGTTTTTT
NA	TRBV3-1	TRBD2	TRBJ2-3	CASSLSYSGGTDTQYF	TGTGCCAGCAGCCTAAGCTATAGCGGGGGTACAGATACGCAGTATTTT
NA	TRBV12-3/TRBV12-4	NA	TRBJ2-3	CASSPRTSTDTQYF	TGTGCCAGCAGTCCACGGACTAGCACAGATACGCAGTATTTT
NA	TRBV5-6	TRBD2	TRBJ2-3	CASSLWASGGTDTQYF	TGTGCCAGCAGCTTGTGGGCTAGCGGGGGGACAGATACGCAGTATTTT
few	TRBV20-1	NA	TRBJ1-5	CSAQDGGRNQPQHF	TGCAGTGCGCAGGACGGGGGTCGCAATCAGCCCCAGCATTTT
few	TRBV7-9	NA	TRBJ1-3	CASSLATRPPSGNTIYF	TGTGCCAGCAGCTTAGCTACGCGCCCTCCTTCTGGAAACACCATATATTTT
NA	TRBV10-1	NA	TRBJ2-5	CASSGPGEETQYF	TGCGCCAGCAGTGGGCCGGGCGAAGAGACCCAGTACTTC
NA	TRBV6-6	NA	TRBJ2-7	CASSRSYEQYF	TGTGCCAGCAGTCGCTCCTACGAGCAGTACTTC
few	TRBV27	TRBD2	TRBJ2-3	CASRPGTSSTDTQYF	TGTGCCAGCAGGCCGGGGACTAGCAGTACAGATACGCAGTATTTT
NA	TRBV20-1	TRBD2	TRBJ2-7	CSGEAGGYEQYF	TGCAGTGGAGAGGCGGGGGGCTACGAGCAGTACTTC